Listed below are T cell receptor beta chains from one sample, sequenced in a study of response to subunit inactivated influenza vaccine. In TCRdb, the RT-PCR reads were re-called with MiXCR into one record per CDR3 protein. This table has more than 450,000 distinct CDR3 sequences, roughly 12% appearing once. This specimen consisted of PBMCs from blood, obtained on the day of vaccination. These receptors all stem from a man aged 50 to 60 who received an inactivated influenza vaccine. Each CDR3 is given with its conserved first and last residue. A D gene is named only where the DNA matches it firmly. Some rows mark clone size as missing; the rest say once, few, many or name a class of expanded clone.

size,D,J,V,length,CDR3,DNA
.,TRBD1,TRBJ1-1,TRBV19,17,CASSTGAHRGWNTEAFF,TGTGCCAGTAGTACGGGGGCCCACAGGGGGTGGAACACTGAAGCTTTCTTT
many,TRBD2,TRBJ2-1,TRBV5-1,15,CASSLTSGRMGEQFF,TGCGCCAGCAGCTTGACTAGCGGGAGAATGGGTGAGCAGTTCTTC
few,TRBD2,TRBJ2-7,TRBV7-8,15,CASSPGTSETYEQYF,TGTGCCAGCAGCCCCGGGACTAGCGAAACCTACGAGCAGTACTTC
.,.,TRBJ2-5,TRBV6-6,13,CASRRPTQETQYF,TGTGCCAGTAGACGACCGACCCAAGAGACCCAGTACTTC
.,.,TRBJ2-7,TRBV29-1,15,CSVEEVYGGTYEQYF,TGCAGCGTTGAAGAGGTCTACGGTGGGACCTACGAGCAGTACTTC
.,.,TRBJ2-6,TRBV28,15,CASRTLGSGANVLTF,TGTGCCAGCAGGACCCTAGGTTCTGGGGCCAACGTCCTGACTTTC
few,.,TRBJ1-1,TRBV12-3/TRBV12-4,14,CASNDRVSNTEAFF,TGTGCCAGCAACGACAGAGTTTCGAACACTGAAGCTTTCTTT
.,.,TRBJ2-1,TRBV6-2/TRBV6-3,11,CASSRVNEQFF,TGTGCCAGCAGTAGGGTTAATGAGCAGTTCTTC
few,.,TRBJ2-1,TRBV15,14,CATSRDLEGGEQFF,TGTGCCACCAGCAGAGATCTGGAGGGAGGTGAGCAGTTCTTC
few,TRBD2,TRBJ2-7,TRBV28,19,CASSPLAGGRRSSLYEQYF,TGTGCCAGCTCCCCTCTAGCGGGAGGCAGAAGATCAAGCCTCTACGAGCAGTACTTC
many,.,TRBJ2-2,TRBV12-3/TRBV12-4,12,CASSNRAGELFF,TGTGCCAGCAGTAACCGGGCCGGGGAGCTGTTTTTT
.,TRBD2,TRBJ2-1,TRBV28,14,CASSSPSGIAEQFF,TGTGCCAGCAGCAGCCCTAGCGGGATCGCTGAGCAGTTCTTC
.,.,TRBJ1-1,TRBV10-3,16,CAISVVRTGRNTEAFF,TGTGCCATCAGTGTAGTAAGGACGGGTAGAAACACTGAAGCTTTCTTT
.,.,TRBJ2-7,TRBV5-6,15,CASSSLRDNSYEQYF,TGTGCCAGCAGCTCCCTGAGGGACAACTCCTACGAGCAGTACTTC
.,.,TRBJ1-1,TRBV16,14,CASSVTKGGTEAFF,TGTGCCAGCAGCGTTACCAAAGGAGGCACTGAAGCTTTCTTT
few,.,TRBJ1-1,TRBV7-6,15,CASSLAAGGNTEAFF,TGTGCCAGCAGCTTAGCAGCGGGGGGGAACACTGAAGCTTTCTTT
many,.,TRBJ1-5,TRBV29-1,13,CSLDGPIDQPQHF,TGCAGCTTGGACGGACCCATAGATCAGCCCCAGCATTTT